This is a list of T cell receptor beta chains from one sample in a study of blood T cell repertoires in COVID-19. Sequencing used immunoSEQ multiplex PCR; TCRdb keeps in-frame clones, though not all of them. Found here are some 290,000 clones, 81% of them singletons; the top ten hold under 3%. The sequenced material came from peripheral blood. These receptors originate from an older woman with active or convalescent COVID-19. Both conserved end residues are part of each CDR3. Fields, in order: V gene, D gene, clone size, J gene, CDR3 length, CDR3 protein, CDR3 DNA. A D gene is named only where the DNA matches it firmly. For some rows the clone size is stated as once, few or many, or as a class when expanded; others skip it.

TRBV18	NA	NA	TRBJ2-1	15	CASSPTVNAYNEQFF	TGTGCCAGCTCACCAACGGTTAATGCCTACAATGAGCAGTTCTTC
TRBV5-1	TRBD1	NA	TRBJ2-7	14	CASSFQQGVDEQYF	TGCGCCAGCAGCTTCCAACAGGGGGTCGACGAGCAGTACTTC
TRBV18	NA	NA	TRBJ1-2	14	CASSPQKRGKGYTF	TGTGCCAGCTCACCACAAAAAAGGGGAAAAGGCTACACCTTC
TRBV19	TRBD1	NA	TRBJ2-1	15	CASSKHGTGDNEQFF	TGTGCCAGTAGTAAACACGGGACAGGGGACAATGAGCAGTTCTTC
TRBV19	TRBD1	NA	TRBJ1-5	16	CASSSRRGQVNQPQHF	TGTGCCAGTAGTAGCCGAAGAGGACAGGTCAATCAGCCCCAGCATTTT
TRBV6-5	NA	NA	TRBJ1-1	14	CASSYSEPNTEAFF	TGTGCCAGCAGTTATAGCGAGCCTAACACTGAAGCTTTCTTT
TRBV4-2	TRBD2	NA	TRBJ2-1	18	CASSHLGGGISSYNEQFF	TGTGCCAGCAGCCACCTAGGCGGGGGAATTTCCTCCTACAATGAGCAGTTCTTC
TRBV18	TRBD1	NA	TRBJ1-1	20	CASSPYQGASFTALNTEAFF	TGTGCCAGCTCACCCTATCAGGGGGCCTCCTTCACCGCACTCAACACTGAAGCTTTCTTT
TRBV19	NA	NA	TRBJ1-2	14	CASSTSRGNYGYTF	TGTGCCAGTAGTACGTCCAGGGGCAACTATGGCTACACCTTC
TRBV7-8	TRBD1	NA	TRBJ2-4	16	CASSRYEGQGNNIQYF	TGTGCCAGCAGCCGATATGAAGGACAGGGGAATAACATTCAGTACTTC
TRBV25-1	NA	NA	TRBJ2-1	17	CASSDLTGRGAFNEQFF	TGTGCCAGCAGTGATCTCACAGGGAGAGGGGCCTTCAATGAGCAGTTCTTC
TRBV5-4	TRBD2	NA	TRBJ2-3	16	CASSTAYRGGPDTQYF	TGTGCCAGCAGCACGGCCTACCGGGGGGGCCCCGATACGCAGTATTTT
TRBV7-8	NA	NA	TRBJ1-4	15	CASSLGGGFNEKLFF	TGTGCCAGCAGCTTAGGGGGGGGATTTAATGAAAAACTGTTTTTT
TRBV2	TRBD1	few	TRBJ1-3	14	CASRQGAPSNTIYF	TGTGCCAGCAGACAGGGGGCTCCTAGTAACACCATATATTTT
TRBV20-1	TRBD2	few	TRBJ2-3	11	CSARGTSLGHF	TGCAGTGCTAGAGGGACTAGTCTAGGGCATTTT
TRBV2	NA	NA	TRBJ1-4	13	CASRVGVGEKLFF	TGTGCCAGCAGAGTCGGGGTGGGTGAAAAACTGTTTTTT
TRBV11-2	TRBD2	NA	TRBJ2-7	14	CASGMTSGGNEQYF	TGTGCCAGCGGTATGACTAGCGGGGGAAACGAGCAGTACTTC
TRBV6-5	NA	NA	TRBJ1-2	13	CASTEGRDYGYTF	TGTGCCAGCACGGAGGGGAGGGACTATGGCTACACCTTC
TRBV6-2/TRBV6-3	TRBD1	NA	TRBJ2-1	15	CASSYPTGTERVQFF	TGTGCCAGCAGTTACCCAACCGGGACAGAGCGAGTGCAGTTCTTC
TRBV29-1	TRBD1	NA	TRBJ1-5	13	CSVGQGGNQPQHF	TGCAGCGTTGGACAGGGCGGAAATCAGCCCCAGCATTTT
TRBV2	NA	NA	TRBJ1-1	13	CASRVKPNTEAFF	TGTGCCAGCCGGGTAAAGCCGAACACTGAAGCTTTCTTT
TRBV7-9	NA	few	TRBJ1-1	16	CASSILQRTANTEAFF	TGTGCCAGCAGCATACTGCAAAGGACAGCTAACACTGAAGCTTTCTTT
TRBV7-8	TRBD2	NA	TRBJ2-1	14	CATVGQGLQNEQFF	TGTGCCACGGTGGGGCAGGGACTACAGAATGAGCAGTTCTTC
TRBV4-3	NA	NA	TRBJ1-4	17	CASSQARTDPTNEKLFF	TGCGCCAGCAGCCAAGCGCGGACAGACCCAACTAATGAAAAACTGTTTTTT
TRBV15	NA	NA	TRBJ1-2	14	CATSWAASNYGYTF	TGTGCCACCAGCTGGGCAGCATCTAACTATGGCTACACCTTC
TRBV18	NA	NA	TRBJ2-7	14	CASSPIDSYYEQYF	TGTGCCAGCTCACCAATCGACAGCTACTACGAGCAGTACTTC
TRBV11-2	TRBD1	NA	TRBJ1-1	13	CASSRDSNTEAFF	TGTGCCAGCAGCCGGGACAGCAACACTGAAGCTTTCTTT
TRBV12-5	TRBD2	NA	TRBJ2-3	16	CASGSTSGGAIDTQYF	TGTGCTAGTGGTTCGACTAGCGGGGGGGCCATAGATACGCAGTATTTT
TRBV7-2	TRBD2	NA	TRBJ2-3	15	CASSLTSGITDTQYF	TGTGCCAGCAGCTTGACTAGCGGTATCACAGATACGCAGTATTTT
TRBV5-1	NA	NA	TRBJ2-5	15	CASSLVGATSETQYF	TGCGCCAGCAGCTTGGTGGGGGCCACGTCGGAGACCCAGTACTTC
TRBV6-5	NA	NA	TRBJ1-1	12	CASSRDVPEAFF	TGTGCCAGCAGCCGCGATGTCCCTGAAGCTTTCTTT
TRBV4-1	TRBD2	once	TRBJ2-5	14	CASSRGGGEETQYF	TGCGCCAGCAGCCGGGGCGGGGGGGAGGAGACCCAGTACTTC